Shown below are 22 T cell receptor beta chains from a single sample sequenced in a study of response to subunit inactivated influenza vaccine. TCRdb independently ran MiXCR on the RT-PCR reads; one entry per CDR3 protein. The sample holds approximately 490,000 distinct CDR3 sequences, about 7.2% seen once. The sequences come from PBMCs from blood, collected around 25 months after vaccination. The receptors here all came from a man aged 50-75 years who received an inactivated influenza vaccine.

The rearrangement links TRBV5-1 to TRBJ2-1; no reliable D call. The CDR3 totals 14 residues. Germline V gives CDR1 SGHRS, CDR2 YFSETQ. V was shortened by 6 bases and J by 0 bases, with 10 bases between the two germline ends. CDR3 coding DNA: TGCGCCAGCACCGGACGGACCTCCTACAATGAGCAGTTCTTC. It encodes CASTGRTSYNEQFF.

The rearrangement links TRBV15 to TRBJ2-1; 7 nucleotides agree with TRBD2. The CDR3 length is 16 residues. Germline V CDR1 and CDR2: LNHNV, YYDKDF (reference sequence). The J segment lost 0 bases and the V segment lost 4 bases, leaving 6 bases of the junction unmatched. The CDR3 DNA reads as TGTGCCACCAGCAAGAGAGGCGGGAGCTCCTACAATGAGCAGTTCTTC. As protein: CATSKRGGSSYNEQFF.

This clonotype came up many times. This chain uses TRBV10-2 with TRBJ2-1, with unresolved D. Trimming removed 0 bases from V and 7 bases from J, with 13 bases in between. CDR1 is WSHSY and CDR2 is SAAADI in the germline V gene. The CDR3 runs to 15 residues. CDR3 sequence (DNA): TGCGCCAGCAGTGAGTCGCCGGCCCTTCGGAATGAGCAGTTCTTC. Protein sequence: CASSESPALRNEQFF.

The gene calls are TRBV20-1 and TRBJ2-3; 8 nucleotides line up with TRBD1. J gave up 0 bases and V 6 bases, and 8 bases lay outside the gene matches. Germline V gene lookup returns CDR1 DFQATT and CDR2 SNEGSKA (reference sequence). The CDR3 runs to 15 residues. This chain's CDR3 is CSALWTGSSTDTQYF. The DNA for the CDR3 is TGCAGTGCACTATGGACAGGGTCAAGCACAGATACGCAGTATTTT.

This clonotype was counted only a few times. The chain uses TRBV6-2 or TRBV6-3 and TRBJ1-1, with D unclear. Germline V gene data show CDR1 as MNHEY and CDR2 as SVGEGT. The CDR3 covers 12 residues. The germline V and J ends were trimmed by 8 bases and 6 bases, with 13 bases remaining between them. The CDR3 sequence is CASRDRVSEAFF. CDR3 DNA: TGTGCCAGCCGAGATCGGGTGTCTGAAGCTTTCTTT.

This clonotype was seen repeatedly, ten times or more. This chain connects TRBV20-1 to TRBJ2-7; TRBD1 matches at 9 bases. The CDR3 runs to 15 residues. Germline V gene lookup returns CDR1 DFQATT and CDR2 SNEGSKA (reference sequence). J gave up 5 bases and V 0 bases, and 8 bases lay outside the gene matches. CDR3: CSARDIGTGIDEQYF. CDR3 nucleotides: TGCAGTGCTAGAGATATCGGGACAGGGATCGACGAGCAGTACTTC.

This clonotype has at least ten counts. The chain uses TRBV4-1 and TRBJ1-2, with D maybe TRBD1 (5 bases). Deletions cut 1 base from V and 2 bases from J, with 14 bases between. Germline-derived CDR1 and CDR2 are MGHRA and YSYEKL. The CDR3 length is 16 residues. The CDR3 loop reads CASSQVHDSGNYGYTF. Written as DNA, the CDR3 is TGCGCCAGCAGCCAAGTGCACGACAGTGGAAACTATGGCTACACCTTC.

This clonotype appeared many times. The CDR3 nucleotides are TGCGCCAGCAGCTTGAGGCGGGGGTCGTACGAGCAGTACTTC. Its protein is CASSLRRGSYEQYF. The chain carries TRBV5-1 and TRBJ2-7; 7 bases are a match to TRBD2. Per the germline V gene, CDR1 is SGHRS and CDR2 is YFSETQ. The CDR3 spans 14 residues. With 1 base clipped from V and 4 bases from J, the junction kept 5 bases outside the gene matches.

In this sample, this clonotype turned up a few times. The chain joins TRBV4-3 to TRBJ2-7; possibly TRBD1 for D (6 bases). This CDR3 is 15 amino acids long. V was trimmed by 5 bases and J by 3 bases, leaving 17 bases between them. Germline CDR1 LGHNA, CDR2 YSLEER. The DNA for the CDR3 is TGCGCCAGCAGCTTCATTTGGGGGCTGGACTACGAGCAGTACTTC. Encoded protein: CASSFIWGLDYEQYF.

This clonotype was picked up many times. CDR3 loop: CSARVGTQETQYF. CDR3 DNA sequence: TGCAGTGCTAGAGTCGGGACTCAGGAGACCCAGTACTTC. V and J are TRBV20-1 and TRBJ2-5; TRBD2 is a possible D gene (6 bases). The germline V gene encodes CDR1 DFQATT and CDR2 SNEGSKA (reference sequence). The CDR3 has 13 amino acids. V was pared by 1 base and J by 5 bases, with 11 bases between.

The chain carries TRBV5-1 and TRBJ2-1, with 8 bases matching TRBD2. CDR3 length: 21 amino acids. J gave up 0 bases and V 0 bases, and 17 bases lay outside the gene matches. Germline CDR1 reads SGHRS; CDR2 reads YFSETQ. DNA for the CDR3: TGCGCCAGCAGCTTGGTTGGCCGACTAGCGAGGGGGGCGAGCTCCTACAATGAGCAGTTCTTC. This gives the protein CASSLVGRLARGASSYNEQFF.

This clonotype showed up many times. The chain uses TRBV15 and TRBJ1-5; D not resolved. This CDR3 region has 15 residues. V shed 0 bases and J shed 5 bases, with 11 bases lying between them. Germline assignment: CDR1 LNHNV and CDR2 YYDKDF (reference sequence). The CDR3 reads CATSREGRNHQPQHF. The CDR3 nucleotides read TGTGCCACCAGCAGAGAGGGCAGGAACCATCAGCCCCAGCATTTT. Using reference TRBV15 and TRBJ1-5 for the parts outside the CDR3, the full variable domain is DAMVIQNPRYQVTQFGKPVTLSCSQTLNHNVMYWYQQKSSQAPKLLFHYYDKDFNNEADTPDNFQSRRPNTSFCFLDIRSPGLGDTAMYLCATSREGRNHQPQHFGDGTRLSIL.

This clonotype was seen more than once but under ten times. This chain connects TRBV7-9 to TRBJ2-5; 7 bases match TRBD2. The CDR3 sequence is 15 residues long. Trimming cost V 2 bases and J 6 bases; bases outside gene matches: 9. Germline-derived CDR1 and CDR2 are SEHNR and FQNEAQ (reference sequence). CDR3 loop: CASSLSAAGVQTQYF. The CDR3 nucleotides read TGTGCCAGCAGCTTATCGGCGGCGGGAGTTCAGACCCAGTACTTC. Based on the CDR3 plus reference TRBV7-9 and TRBJ2-5, the full variable domain is DTGVSQNPRHKITKRGQNVTFRCDPISEHNRLYWYRQTLGQGPEFLTYFQNEAQLEKSRLLSDRFSAERPKGSFSTLEIQRTEQGDSAMYLCASSLSAAGVQTQYFGPGTRLLVL.

At least ten counts were recorded for this clonotype. The chain has TRBV7-2 and TRBJ2-2; no definite D call. V lost 1 base and J lost 2, with 11 bases in between. Germline CDR1 is SGHTA and CDR2 is FQGNSA. The CDR3 sequence is 16 residues long. This chain's CDR3 is CASSLGPATNTGELFF. The CDR3 DNA follows: TGTGCCAGCAGCTTAGGGCCAGCGACAAACACCGGGGAGCTGTTTTTT.

The V gene is TRBV20-1, the J gene TRBJ2-2; 12 positions match TRBD2. The CDR3 consists of 15 residues. V lost 5 bases and J lost 8; bases outside the gene matches: 9. Germline CDR1 is DFQATT and CDR2 is SNEGSKA (reference sequence). CDR3 nucleotide sequence: TGCAGTGCTCCTCGACTAGCGGGGGCCAAAGGGGAGCTGTTTTTT. This gives the protein CSAPRLAGAKGELFF.

The table lists this clonotype with a few counts. This chain uses TRBV28 with TRBJ2-1; tentative D call: TRBD2 (5 bases). CDR1 MDHEN and CDR2 SYDVKM come from the germline V gene. V lost 8 bases, J lost 4 bases, and 18 bases lay in between. The length of the CDR3 is 15 residues. The CDR3 protein is CASRYGAERYNEQFF. DNA for the CDR3: TGTGCCAGCCGTTACGGAGCGGAGAGATACAATGAGCAGTTCTTC.

This clonotype was seen repeatedly, ten times or more. V and J are TRBV10-1 and TRBJ2-5; D unclear. This CDR3 has 13 residues. Germline lookup yields CDR1 WNHNN and CDR2 SYGVQD (reference sequence). Deletions cut 1 base from V and 4 bases from J, with 7 bases between. CDR3 in amino acids: CASSEFGPETQYF. For the CDR3, the DNA is TGCGCCAGCAGTGAGTTCGGGCCAGAGACCCAGTACTTC.

Here the CDR3 reads CASSFVQGGNQPQHF. The CDR3 nucleotides read TGTGCCAGCAGCTTCGTACAGGGGGGCAATCAGCCCCAGCATTTT. The chain employs TRBV7-2 and TRBJ1-5, with TRBD1 identical over 8 bases. The CDR3 loop spans 15 amino acids. Per germline, CDR1 SGHTA and CDR2 FQGNSA. V gave up 3 bases and J gave up 2 bases; unmatched junction bases: 3. The full variable domain, completed using reference TRBV7-2 and TRBJ1-5, is GAGVSQSPSNKVTEKGKDVELRCDPISGHTALYWYRQSLGQGLEFLIYFQGNSAPDKSGLPSDRFSAERTGGSVSTLTIQRTQQEDSAVYLCASSFVQGGNQPQHFGDGTRLSIL.

In its sample, this clonotype was seen a few times. The rearrangement uses TRBV2 and TRBJ2-3; a weak D match, TRBD2 (6 bases). The length of the CDR3 is 16 residues. Germline V gives CDR1 SNHLY, CDR2 FYNNEI. Between the trimmed V and J ends, which lost 4 bases and 5 bases, there was a span of 19 bases. The CDR3 is CASSVRGEGLGDTQYF. The CDR3 coding sequence is TGTGCCAGCAGTGTACGCGGGGAAGGGTTAGGAGATACGCAGTATTTT.

This clonotype occurred many times. The CDR3: CASSQEEFAYNEQFF. The CDR3 region has the DNA TGCGCCAGCAGCCAAGAAGAGTTTGCCTACAATGAGCAGTTCTTC. The chain is built from TRBV4-3 and TRBJ2-1; D unclear. This CDR3 is 15 amino acids long. V gave up 0 bases and J gave up 2 bases, with 8 bases separating them. Germline V gene sequence: CDR1 LGHNA, CDR2 YSLEER.

Regarding this clonotype: A read error may explain this, as a much larger clone is one base away. The chain combines TRBV29-1 with TRBJ1-1; D is uncertain. The CDR3 is made up of 12 amino acids. The V gene's germline CDR1 is SQVTM and CDR2 ANQGSEA. CDR3 amino acids: CSVVVWNTGAFF. Here the CDR3 DNA reads TGCAGCGTTGTAGTCTGGAACACTGGAGCTTTCTTT.

Only a few counts were recorded for this clonotype. The V call is TRBV29-1, the J call TRBJ2-3; possible D gene TRBD2, 6 bases. Germline V gene data show CDR1 as SQVTM and CDR2 as ANQGSEA. The V end was cut by 7 bases, the J end by 2 bases, with 19 bases between. The CDR3 totals 15 residues. DNA of the CDR3: TGCAGCGAGGAGTGGGGGGAAGATCCCACAGATACGCAGTATTTT. As protein: CSEEWGEDPTDTQYF.